This T cell receptor beta chain was sequenced for a study of blood T cell repertoires in COVID-19. About the study: Researchers got acute and convalescent COVID-19 samples from the United States, Italy and Spain.

V lost 0 bases to trimming and J lost 5 bases, with 15 bases between them. Germline values: CDR1 SGHAT, CDR2 FQNNGV. The CDR3 sequence is 16 residues long. As handled by the study authors: By means of reference gene primer amplification, nucleated cell counts were estimated. TCRdb keeps only in-frame clones here, not all; method: immunoSEQ multiplex PCR. The V and J calls and clone size are taken from that table; D and trimming were inferred from the DNA. This table holds some 150,000 clones, 85% found once. The rearrangement uses TRBV11-2 and TRBJ2-3; a possible D gene is TRBD2 (6 bases). Input material: peripheral blood. The sequence derives from a woman aged 40 to 55 with active or convalescent COVID-19. The CDR3 nucleotides are TGTGCCAGCAGCTTAGATGAGGAGGGAAACAGAGATACGCAGTATTTT. Translating it yields CASSLDEEGNRDTQYF.